This record covers a single T cell receptor beta chain. These data are taken from a study of blood T cell repertoires in COVID-19. Study details: PBMCs, B-cell-depleted T cells, or T cells were the source of the cDNA or gDNA that made up the material.

Profiled with immunoSEQ multiplex PCR; TCRdb holds only in-frame clones, not every one. The sample lists about 70,000 clones; approximately 88% were seen once. The clonotype originates from a human donor in a cohort sampled during active COVID-19. The sequenced sample was peripheral blood.

The CDR3 sequence is CASSYLGGGTYEQYF. The CDR3 DNA is TGTGCCAGCAGCTACCTCGGCGGGGGAACCTACGAGCAGTACTTC. V is TRBV7-2 and J is TRBJ2-7; 7 nucleotides align to TRBD2. Unmatched junction bases numbered 8, after V lost 4 bases and J lost 2 bases. The CDR3 is 15 residues long. The germline gives CDR1 SGHTA, CDR2 FQGNSA.